The 30 T cell receptor beta chains given below trace back to one sample, sequenced in a study of CD8+ T cells in alopecia areata. cDNA reverse transcribed from extracted RNA served as the sequencing template. Assay used: immunoSEQ multiplex PCR; TCRdb lists only in-frame clones, some missing. The profile covers 120,000 to 150,000 clones, with around 83% appearing a single time and 13% taken by the ten largest. This sample's treatment: oral pan-JAK inhibitor, 5-10 mg twice daily. The starting material was CD8+ T cells sorted from blood, obtained at week 4, from a patient treated with tofacitinib. All receptors derive from a human donor with alopecia areata.

The chain has TRBV27 and TRBJ2-7; weak D call: TRBD2 (6 bases). The V gene lost 5 bases and the J gene lost 0 bases, with 8 bases spanning the gap. The CDR3 loop spans 13 amino acids. The germline CDR1 and CDR2 sequences are MNHEY and SMNVEV (reference sequence). The CDR3 loop is CASSQGGSYEQYF. The DNA of the CDR3 is TGTGCCAGCAGTCAGGGAGGCTCCTACGAGCAGTACTTC.

The gene calls are TRBV14 and TRBJ2-1; D perhaps matches TRBD2 (7 bases). Germline V lookup: CDR1 SGHDN, CDR2 FVKESK. The CDR3 loop spans 14 amino acids. V shed 5 bases and J shed 3 bases, with 11 bases lying between them. The CDR3 protein is CASSYGGLYNEQFF. In nucleotides, the CDR3 is TGTGCCAGCAGCTACGGGGGGCTCTACAATGAGCAGTTCTTC.

The CDR3 sequence: CSVEDPDSGANVLTF. The DNA for the CDR3 is TGCAGCGTTGAAGATCCAGACTCTGGGGCCAACGTCCTGACTTTC. This chain joins TRBV29-1 and TRBJ2-6; D is unresolved. Germline CDR1 and CDR2: SQVTM and ANQGSEA. The V gene lost 0 bases and the J gene lost 0 bases, with 6 bases spanning the gap. CDR3 size: 15 residues.

This chain connects TRBV18 to TRBJ2-7; 9 bases agree with TRBD1. CDR1 is KGHSH and CDR2 is LQKENI in the germline V gene. CDR3 length: 17 amino acids. Trimming took 2 bases from V and 3 from J; bases not matched to a gene: 11. The CDR3 sequence: CASSPTGPTGGLYEQYF. Written as DNA, the CDR3 is TGTGCCAGCTCACCAACCGGGCCGACAGGGGGTCTCTACGAGCAGTACTTC.

This rearrangement joins TRBV19 to TRBJ2-2; perhaps TRBD1 as D (5 bases). The CDR3 extends over 16 amino acids. Germline V lookup: CDR1 LNHDA, CDR2 SQIVND (reference sequence). The ends were cut back, 10 bases at V and 1 base at J, with 19 bases in the middle. The DNA for the CDR3 is TGTGCCACCCGAGGAATAGGCCAGGGGAACACCGGGGAGCTGTTTTTT. Residues: CATRGIGQGNTGELFF.

The rearrangement joins TRBV15 to TRBJ1-1; D is uncertain. This CDR3 contains 15 residues. Germline CDR1 is LNHNV and CDR2 is YYDKDF (reference sequence). The V end lost 3 bases, the J end lost 3 bases, and 14 bases lay between the germline ends. The CDR3 is CATSRPLRRDTEAFF. The CDR3 bases are TGTGCCACCAGCAGGCCACTTAGGCGGGACACTGAAGCTTTCTTT.

The chain carries TRBV4-1 and TRBJ2-3; D gene uncertain. The CDR3 runs to 13 residues. V was pared by 1 base and J by 5 bases, with 7 bases between. Germline loops: CDR1 MGHRA, CDR2 YSYEKL. The CDR3 DNA is TGCGCCAGCAGCCAAGTGGGTGAAGATACGCAGTATTTT. It translates to CASSQVGEDTQYF.

V usage is TRBV29-1 and J usage is TRBJ2-1; D not resolved. CDR3 length: 15 residues. The germline V gene has CDR1 SQVTM and CDR2 ANQGSEA. Trimming stripped 3 bases from V and 0 bases from J, with 12 bases between. CDR3 nucleotide sequence: TGCAGCGTTGATTCAGGAACGAGCTCCTACAATGAGCAGTTCTTC. It is translated as CSVDSGTSSYNEQFF.

The chain combines TRBV9 with TRBJ1-1, with TRBD1 identical over 10 bases. The CDR3 has 14 amino acids. V lost 0 bases to trimming and J lost 10 bases; unmatched junction nucleotides: 6. Germline CDR1 and CDR2: SGDLS and YYNGEE. This CDR3 is CASSVGEGDRGAFF. Written as DNA, the CDR3 is TGTGCCAGCAGCGTAGGGGAGGGGGACAGGGGAGCTTTCTTT. The full variable domain, completed using reference TRBV9 and TRBJ1-1, is DSGVTQTPKHLITATGQRVTLRCSPRSGDLSVYWYQQSLDQGLQFLIQYYNGEERAKGNILERFSAQQFPDLHSELNLSSLELGDSALYFCASSVGEGDRGAFFGQGTRLTVV.

The chain uses TRBV28 and TRBJ2-7; D gene unclear. Trimming removed 4 bases at V and 3 bases at J, with 7 bases between. CDR1 and CDR2 (germline): MDHEN, SYDVKM. This CDR3 has 12 residues. The CDR3 sequence: CASSYISYEQYF. The CDR3 region has the DNA TGTGCCAGCAGTTACATTAGCTACGAGCAGTACTTC.

This clone occurred once. The chain recombines TRBV6-5 with TRBJ2-1; D is perhaps TRBD2 (5 bases). Germline-derived CDR1 and CDR2 are MNHEY and SVGAGI. Trimming removed 6 bases at V and 5 bases at J, with 17 bases between. The CDR3 extends over 15 amino acids. The CDR3 region has the DNA TGTGCCAGCAGCACCCCAGAGGGCAAGAACAATGAGCAGTTCTTC. Its protein is CASSTPEGKNNEQFF.

The V gene is TRBV14, the J gene TRBJ2-1; D is undetermined. This CDR3 contains 16 residues. Germline loops: CDR1 SGHDN, CDR2 FVKESK. V lost 4 bases and J 0 bases, leaving 13 bases between the germline ends. The CDR3, as DNA: TGTGCCAGCAGCCCTCTTGGGCGGAGCTCCTACAATGAGCAGTTCTTC. Encoded protein: CASSPLGRSSYNEQFF.

The count of this clone is one. The gene calls are TRBV7-8 and TRBJ2-1; the D gene is possibly TRBD2 (6 bases). The CDR3 length is 13 residues. Germline loops: CDR1 SGHVS, CDR2 FQNEAQ. V was cut by 3 bases and J by 10 bases, with 13 bases left in between. CDR3 sequence reads: CASSLGTHGEQFF. In DNA, the CDR3 is TGTGCCAGCAGCTTGGGGACTCATGGCGAGCAGTTCTTC.

In regard to this clone: This sample includes further DNA sequences coding for the same CDR3. The CDR3 DNA reads TGCAGCGTTCCCGGGAGCTATGGCTACACCTTC. Translation gives CSVPGSYGYTF. The chain recombines TRBV29-1 with TRBJ1-2; unclear D gene. Germline V gene data show CDR1 as SQVTM and CDR2 as ANQGSEA. The V gene lost 5 bases and the J gene lost 4 bases, with 8 bases spanning the gap. The CDR3 contains 11 residues.

The chain uses TRBV7-9 and TRBJ2-7; D gene uncertain. The CDR3 runs 13 residues. Germline loops: CDR1 SEHNR, CDR2 FQNEAQ (reference sequence). Between the trimmed V and J ends, which lost 5 bases and 1 base, there was a span of 9 bases. The CDR3 spells CASSAPSSYEQYF. The CDR3 DNA is TGTGCCAGCAGCGCGCCCTCTTCCTACGAGCAGTACTTC.

The chain uses TRBV5-4 and TRBJ1-4; D remains ambiguous. The CDR3 sequence is 14 residues long. The germline V gene has CDR1 SGHNT and CDR2 YYREEE (reference sequence). V lost 3 bases and J 8 bases, leaving 14 bases between the germline ends. CDR3 bases: TGTGCCAGCAGCTCAAGCGAAGGGTGGGAAAAACTGTTTTTT. The encoded protein is CASSSSEGWEKLFF. The full variable domain, its missing parts supplied by reference TRBV5-4 and TRBJ1-4, is ETGVTQSPTHLIKTRGQQVTLRCSSQSGHNTVSWYQQALGQGPQFIFQYYREEENGRGNFPPRFSGLQFPNYSSELNVNALELDDSALYLCASSSSEGWEKLFFGSGTQLSVL.

In its sample, this clone was seen a few times. This chain joins TRBV19 and TRBJ1-1; 8 positions match TRBD1. The CDR3 contains 13 residues. Germline assignment: CDR1 LNHDA and CDR2 SQIVND (reference sequence). The V segment lost 5 bases and the J segment 3 bases; nucleotides outside the gene matches: 2. CDR3 coding DNA: TGTGCCAGTAGTCGGACAGGGTACACTGAAGCTTTCTTT. Translating it yields CASSRTGYTEAFF.

The chain joins TRBV29-1 to TRBJ2-1; D is ambiguous. V lost 1 base to trimming and J lost 0 bases, with 10 bases between them. Germline assignment: CDR1 SQVTM and CDR2 ANQGSEA. The CDR3 loop spans 15 amino acids. CDR3 amino acids: CSVEGVPNSYNEQFF. The CDR3 DNA reads TGCAGCGTTGAAGGAGTTCCCAACTCCTACAATGAGCAGTTCTTC.

The chain employs TRBV6-1 and TRBJ1-1; 10 positions match TRBD1. The CDR3 runs to 15 residues. With V trimmed by 5 bases and J by 1 base, 4 bases remained unmatched. Germline CDR1 MNHNS, CDR2 SASEGT. CDR3 loop: CASSRDRGRNTEAFF. The CDR3 bases are TGTGCCAGCAGTCGGGACAGGGGACGGAACACTGAAGCTTTCTTT.

The chain uses TRBV19 and TRBJ2-1, with D maybe TRBD1 (6 bases). CDR1 is LNHDA and CDR2 is SQIVND in the germline V gene (reference sequence). The CDR3 length is 15 residues. Trimming took 3 bases from V and 6 from J, leaving 15 bases between them. This CDR3 is CASSMFGLQGNEQFF. For the CDR3, the DNA is TGTGCCAGTAGTATGTTTGGCTTACAGGGCAATGAGCAGTTCTTC.

V is TRBV7-9 and J is TRBJ2-1; D possibly matches TRBD1 or TRBD2 (5 bases each). Germline CDR1 and CDR2: SEHNR and FQNEAQ (reference sequence). The length of the CDR3 is 15 residues. V gave up 5 bases and J gave up 5 bases, with 16 bases separating them. In DNA form, the CDR3 reads TGTGCCAGCAGCGTCACCACGGGACCAGACAATGAGCAGTTCTTC. Encoded protein: CASSVTTGPDNEQFF.

The chain recombines TRBV5-4 with TRBJ1-2; 7 nucleotides match TRBD1. From germline, CDR1 is SGHNT and CDR2 YYREEE (reference sequence). This CDR3 comprises 15 residues. V shed 0 bases and J 7 bases; nucleotides not matched to a gene: 9. This CDR3 is CASSLVFDRASGYTF. The CDR3, as DNA: TGTGCCAGCAGCTTGGTATTTGACAGGGCATCTGGCTACACCTTC.

This clone has only a few counts. The rearrangement links TRBV7-9 to TRBJ2-6; 8 positions agree with TRBD1. Germline V gene lookup returns CDR1 SEHNR and CDR2 FQNEAQ (reference sequence). With 3 bases clipped from V and 2 bases from J, the junction kept 6 bases outside the gene matches. CDR3 length equals 17 residues. CDR3 loop: CASSFGTGVAGANVLTF. Here the CDR3 DNA reads TGTGCCAGCAGCTTCGGGACAGGCGTCGCTGGGGCCAACGTCCTGACTTTC.

The chain employs TRBV14 and TRBJ1-1; 7 bases line up with TRBD1. The V gene's germline CDR1 is SGHDN and CDR2 FVKESK. Germline trimming cut 3 bases from V and 6 bases from J; bases unmatched to any gene: 1. The CDR3 length is 12 residues. In nucleotides, the CDR3 is TGTGCCAGCAGCCACGGGACAGCTGAAGCTTTCTTT. This translates into CASSHGTAEAFF.

V and J are TRBV29-1 and TRBJ2-3; D remains unclear. The CDR3 contains 15 residues. Between the trimmed V and J ends, which lost 7 bases and 2 bases, there was a span of 19 bases. The germline V gene encodes CDR1 SQVTM and CDR2 ANQGSEA. The CDR3, as DNA: TGCAGCGCCTGGTTGGCGGATACCCTCACAGATACGCAGTATTTT. Encoded protein: CSAWLADTLTDTQYF.

This clone occurred a few times. The rearrangement links TRBV12-5 to TRBJ2-1; 11 nucleotides align to TRBD1. Looked up from germline, CDR1 is LGHNT and CDR2 is FRNRAP. V shed 4 bases and J 5 bases; nucleotides not matched to a gene: 4. This CDR3 region has 15 residues. The chain's CDR3 is CASGSPGQGDNEQFF. CDR3 DNA: TGTGCTAGTGGTTCTCCGGGACAGGGGGACAATGAGCAGTTCTTC.

The rearrangement uses TRBV13 and TRBJ2-1; TRBD1 aligns across 10 bases. Germline V gene data show CDR1 as PRHDT and CDR2 as FYEKMQ (reference sequence). This CDR3 is built from 13 residues. Trimming cost V 5 bases and J 10 bases; bases outside gene matches: 5. The CDR3 bases are TGTGCCAGCAGCCCCGGGACAGGGGCCGAGCAGTTCTTC. Translated: CASSPGTGAEQFF.

J is TRBJ2-1 and V is TRBV5-6; TRBD1 matches at 9 bases. J gave up 7 bases and V 2 bases, and 10 bases lay outside the gene matches. Germline V gene sequence: CDR1 SGHDT, CDR2 YYEEEE. The CDR3 length is 16 residues. The CDR3, as DNA: TGTGCCAGCAGCTTATTCCCGGGACAGGGCCCAAATGAGCAGTTCTTC. The encoded protein is CASSLFPGQGPNEQFF.

The V and J genes are TRBV7-9 and TRBJ2-4, with D possibly matching TRBD2 (6 bases). The V gene's germline CDR1 is SEHNR and CDR2 FQNEAQ (reference sequence). V was pared by 5 bases and J by 3 bases, with 17 bases between. The CDR3 is made up of 16 amino acids. CDR3 residues: CASSQNGGVDKNIQYF. In DNA, the CDR3 is TGTGCCAGCAGCCAAAACGGGGGAGTGGACAAAAACATTCAGTACTTC.

The rearrangement links TRBV6-6 to TRBJ2-1, with a possible D match to TRBD1 (6 bases). Germline CDR1 MNHNY, CDR2 SVGAGI (reference sequence). Trimming removed 5 bases from V and 7 bases from J, with 12 bases in between. The CDR3 contains 13 residues. The CDR3 DNA is TGTGCCAGCAGTCGCCATCAGGGGAATGAGCAGTTCTTC. Its protein is CASSRHQGNEQFF.